This T cell receptor (beta chain) stems from a study of cytomegalovirus exposure and HLA in healthy donors. Study-level information: Sequencing of 150 million to 200 million T cells in an earlier analysis found under 120 million unique TCR beta sequences. When 300 to 500 donors were genotyped, approximately 81% of them were found to fall in the Caucasian-associated ancestry cluster.

60 Vbeta and 13 Jbeta primers were used in PCR. Produced via immunoSEQ multiplex PCR; TCRdb's table is partial and in-frame only. The sample lists around 120,000 clones, about 66% occurring once. Donors were nominally healthy when sampled, though unrecorded immune exposures were likely. The CDR3 contains 15 residues. Germline values: CDR1 SGDLS, CDR2 YYNGEE. V was shortened by 2 bases and J by 5 bases, with 14 bases between the two germline ends. The sequence derives from a man aged 25-45 years in good health and CMV-seropositive. The rearrangement joins TRBV9 to TRBJ1-5; weak D call: TRBD1 (6 bases). The sample comprised PBMCs. Here the CDR3 DNA reads TGTGCCAGCAGCGTCAGGGGAGGGGAAGATCAGCCCCAGCATTTT. Translating gives CASSVRGGEDQPQHF.